The 2 T cell receptor beta chains below come from one sample, sequenced in a study of cytomegalovirus exposure and HLA in healthy donors. PCR involved 60 Vbeta and 13 Jbeta primers. Generated by immunoSEQ multiplex PCR, the TCRdb table keeps only in-frame clones and is missing some. The sample yields around 160,000 clones, approximately 73% seen once. The sequenced sample was PBMCs. The receptors originated from a woman younger than 30 in good health and CMV-seronegative.

The chain joins TRBV7-2 to TRBJ2-7, with D possibly being TRBD1 (6 bases). The CDR3 is made up of 17 amino acids. V was cut by 3 bases and J by 3 bases, with 21 bases left in between. CDR1 and CDR2 from the germline V gene are SGHTA and FQGNSA. The CDR3 DNA follows: TGTGCCAGCAGCTTTCCCCCCTTCTCCTCCAGGGGCTACGAGCAGTACTTC. This translates into CASSFPPFSSRGYEQYF.

The V gene is TRBV5-1, the J gene TRBJ2-7; TRBD1 is a possible D gene (5 bases). The CDR3 loop spans 13 amino acids. V was cut by 4 bases and J by 2 bases, with 10 bases left in between. Germline V lookup: CDR1 SGHRS, CDR2 YFSETQ. The CDR3 nucleotides are TGCGCCAGCAGCCTCGGACACGCCTACGAGCAGTACTTC. Protein: CASSLGHAYEQYF. Supplemented by reference TRBV5-1 and TRBJ2-7, the full variable domain reads KAGVTQTPRYLIKTRGQQVTLSCSPISGHRSVSWYQQTPGQGLQFLFEYFSETQRNKGNFPGRFSGRQFSNSRSEMNVSTLELGDSALYLCASSLGHAYEQYFGPGTRLTVT.